Below are 21 T cell receptor beta chains sequenced from a single sample in a study of CD8+ T cells in alopecia areata. Extraction and reverse transcription of RNA yielded cDNA as the sequencing template. Generated by immunoSEQ multiplex PCR, the TCRdb table keeps only in-frame clones and is missing some. The sample contains 95,000 to 110,000 clones, roughly 84% of which appear only once. Regarding treatment: oral pan-JAK inhibitor, 5-10 mg twice daily. Source: CD8+ T cells sorted from blood, taken at week 24, from a patient treated with tofacitinib. The receptors shown here come from a human donor with alopecia areata.

With regard to this clone: A read error may account for a junction end that differs from germline. The chain is built from TRBV29-1 and TRBJ2-7; D unresolved. Per the germline V gene, CDR1 is SQVTM and CDR2 is ANQGSEA. The CDR3 loop spans 12 amino acids. In nucleotides, the CDR3 is TGCAGCGTCGAAGTTACCCTGGGCGAGCAGTACTTC. As protein: CSVEVTLGEQYF.

J is TRBJ1-1 and V is TRBV6-1, with D possibly matching TRBD1 (6 bases). CDR3 length equals 13 residues. The germline V and J ends were trimmed by 3 bases and 5 bases, with 10 bases remaining between them. CDR1 and CDR2 (germline): MNHNS, SASEGT. CDR3 sequence reads: CASSDWGRTEAFF. DNA for the CDR3: TGTGCCAGCAGTGATTGGGGGCGTACTGAAGCTTTCTTT.

The chain couples TRBV4-2 to TRBJ2-7; the D gene is possibly TRBD2 (6 bases). The V end was cut by 0 bases, the J end by 4 bases, with 16 bases between. The germline V gene encodes CDR1 LGHNA and CDR2 YNFKEQ. The CDR3 extends over 16 amino acids. DNA for the CDR3: TGTGCCAGCAGCCAAGATCCCCTGGAGGGAGCGTACGAGCAGTACTTC. It yields the protein CASSQDPLEGAYEQYF.

Only one count was recorded for this clone. This chain uses TRBV25-1 with TRBJ2-2; D is unclear. CDR3 length: 12 residues. Trimming shortened V by 7 bases and J by 8 bases, and 11 bases separated the two germline ends. Germline V CDR1 and CDR2: MGHDK, SYGVNS. The CDR3 coding sequence is TGTGCCAGCACTCCGTCTAGGGGGGAGCTGTTTTTT. Its translation: CASTPSRGELFF.

V usage is TRBV27 and J usage is TRBJ2-7, with D unclear. Germline V CDR1 and CDR2: MNHEY, SMNVEV (reference sequence). The CDR3 runs to 14 residues. V was shortened by 3 bases and J by 0 bases, with 9 bases between the two germline ends. CDR3 amino acids: CASSFVADSYEQYF. The CDR3 DNA is TGTGCCAGCAGTTTTGTGGCGGACTCCTACGAGCAGTACTTC.

The V call is TRBV9, the J call TRBJ1-1, with TRBD1 as a possible D gene (5 bases). Trimming removed 3 bases from V and 3 bases from J, with 9 bases in between. Germline V lookup: CDR1 SGDLS, CDR2 YYNGEE. The CDR3 sequence is 13 residues long. For the CDR3, the DNA is TGTGCCAGCAGCGGAGGGGTGTACACTGAAGCTTTCTTT. It is translated as CASSGGVYTEAFF.

V and J are TRBV5-1 and TRBJ2-5; TRBD2 might be the D (5 bases). The V gene's germline CDR1 is SGHRS and CDR2 YFSETQ. V was shortened by 0 bases and J by 4 bases, with 10 bases between the two germline ends. This CDR3 is 14 amino acids long. CDR3 DNA sequence: TGCGCCAGCAGCTTGGACGGGATCCGAGAGACCCAGTACTTC. It encodes CASSLDGIRETQYF.

This chain uses TRBV5-1 with TRBJ2-5; D is possibly TRBD1 (6 bases). The CDR3 is made up of 15 amino acids. The V gene's germline CDR1 is SGHRS and CDR2 YFSETQ. V was shortened by 0 bases and J by 0 bases, with 9 bases between the two germline ends. CDR3 loop: CASSLGTEYQETQYF. For the CDR3, the DNA is TGCGCCAGCAGCTTGGGGACAGAGTACCAAGAGACCCAGTACTTC.

The chain is built from TRBV7-9 and TRBJ2-7; a weak D match, TRBD1 (8 bases). The germline V gene has CDR1 SEHNR and CDR2 FQNEAQ (reference sequence). This CDR3 comprises 15 residues. V was clipped by 5 bases and J by 0 bases, with 14 bases between them. CDR3 coding DNA: TGTGCCAGCAGCCCACAGGGGGGGACCTCCTACGAGCAGTACTTC. Translating gives CASSPQGGTSYEQYF.

V gene TRBV7-2 combines with J gene TRBJ2-7; D perhaps matches TRBD1 (6 bases). CDR1 SGHTA and CDR2 FQGNSA come from the germline V gene. The CDR3 sequence is 13 residues long. V was cut by 1 base and J by 5 bases, with 9 bases left in between. CDR3 sequence (DNA): TGTGCCAGCAGCTTAGTAGGGGACAACGAGCAGTACTTC. This translates into CASSLVGDNEQYF.

The chain links TRBV2 to TRBJ2-5; D is possibly TRBD2 (6 bases). Germline-derived CDR1 and CDR2 are SNHLY and FYNNEI. The CDR3 is 17 residues long. V lost 5 bases, J lost 2 bases, and 21 bases lay in between. CDR3 sequence (DNA): TGTGCCAGCAGTTCTTCACCCCTTGGGACTTCTCAAGAGACCCAGTACTTC. It encodes CASSSSPLGTSQETQYF.

V gene TRBV10-2 combines with J gene TRBJ2-7; D not resolved. With 2 bases removed from V and 5 bases from J, the gap between germline ends came to 7 bases. Germline CDR1 and CDR2: WSHSY and SAAADI. The length of the CDR3 is 12 residues. As DNA, the CDR3 is TGCGCCAGCAGTGAGAACGTTCACGAGCAGTACTTC. Translating it yields CASSENVHEQYF.

The chain recombines TRBV27 with TRBJ2-3; 11 nucleotides agree with TRBD2. The germline CDR1 and CDR2 sequences are MNHEY and SMNVEV (reference sequence). V was clipped by 6 bases and J by 6 bases; unmatched bases: 8. The CDR3 consists of 15 residues. The DNA for the CDR3 is TGTGCCAGCAGCCTCGCTAGCGGGGGGTCCGATACGCAGTATTTT. Its translation is CASSLASGGSDTQYF.

This clone was recorded a few times. This chain connects TRBV6-6 to TRBJ2-7; unclear D gene. The CDR3 sequence is 12 residues long. Trimming cost V 6 bases and J 4 bases, with 10 bases left between them. Germline assignment: CDR1 MNHNY and CDR2 SVGAGI (reference sequence). The chain's CDR3 is CASSLGQYEQYF. The CDR3 region has the DNA TGTGCCAGCAGCCTCGGGCAGTACGAGCAGTACTTC.

The chain joins TRBV27 to TRBJ2-7; 11 nucleotides align to TRBD1. J gave up 12 bases and V 2 bases, and 9 bases lay outside the gene matches. Germline-derived CDR1 and CDR2 are MNHEY and SMNVEV (reference sequence). The CDR3 has 14 amino acids. The CDR3 loop is CASSLTSRTGGLYF. The CDR3 DNA reads TGTGCCAGCAGTTTAACTTCCAGGACAGGGGGCCTGTACTTC.

This chain joins TRBV27 and TRBJ2-1; D perhaps matches TRBD1 (6 bases). Deletions cut 5 bases from V and 9 bases from J, with 14 bases between. This CDR3 contains 13 residues. Germline assignment: CDR1 MNHEY and CDR2 SMNVEV (reference sequence). As DNA, the CDR3 is TGTGCCAGCAGTACTACAGGGAGAGGTGAGCAGTTCTTC. Its translation is CASSTTGRGEQFF.

CDR3 amino acids: CAWSGGGQQSYNEQFF. For the CDR3, the DNA is TGTGCCTGGAGTGGTGGGGGACAGCAATCCTACAATGAGCAGTTCTTC. The chain is built from TRBV30 and TRBJ2-1; 7 bases fit TRBD1. This CDR3 is built from 16 residues. With V trimmed by 1 base and J by 1 base, 7 bases remained unmatched. Germline CDR1 is GTSNPN and CDR2 is SVGIG (reference sequence).

The rearrangement links TRBV2 to TRBJ1-6, with TRBD1 matching over 7 bases. CDR1 and CDR2 (germline): SNHLY, FYNNEI. The CDR3 covers 16 residues. V gave up 0 bases and J gave up 6 bases; unmatched junction bases: 5. The CDR3 region has the DNA TGTGCCAGCAGTGAAGCTGCGACAGGGAGTAATTCACCCCTCCACTTT. Protein sequence: CASSEAATGSNSPLHF.

The chain joins TRBV2 to TRBJ2-1, with 7 bases matching TRBD1. The germline V gene has CDR1 SNHLY and CDR2 FYNNEI. This CDR3 spans 14 amino acids. The trim removed 3 bases at V and 7 bases at J, leaving 6 bases unmatched. The CDR3 here is CASSDKQGNNEQFF. For the CDR3, the DNA is TGTGCCAGCAGTGATAAACAGGGGAATAATGAGCAGTTCTTC.

The chain links TRBV4-3 to TRBJ2-6; D not certain. This CDR3 spans 16 amino acids. The germline gives CDR1 LGHNA, CDR2 YSLEER. V lost 0 bases and J 0 bases, leaving 6 bases between the germline ends. The CDR3 here is CASSQESPSGANVLTF. The DNA for the CDR3 is TGCGCCAGCAGCCAAGAATCACCCTCTGGGGCCAACGTCCTGACTTTC.

The V call is TRBV7-9, the J call TRBJ1-1, with D perhaps TRBD1 (5 bases). Germline V gene data show CDR1 as SEHNR and CDR2 as FQNEAQ (reference sequence). V shed 3 bases and J shed 5 bases, with 10 bases lying between them. The CDR3 loop spans 13 amino acids. DNA of the CDR3: TGTGCCAGCAGCTTGGAGTCAGGGACTGAAGCTTTCTTT. Protein: CASSLESGTEAFF.